A selection of T cell receptor beta chains follows, all from one sample in a study of T cell responses to AZD1222 COVID-19 vaccine. The method was immunoSEQ multiplex PCR; TCRdb's version includes in-frame clones alone and lacks a portion of them. Among 100,000 to 150,000 clones listed, more than 80% were seen once. The source material was peripheral blood, sampled on day 0 of AZD1222 vaccination. The receptors come from an adult in good health. Both conserved end residues are part of each CDR3. D genes are given only for firm matches. The size of a clone is reported for some rows only, either as once, few or many, or as a class for expanded clones.

clone_size	cdr3_length	j_call	v_call	d_call	cdr3_nt	cdr3_aa
once	14	TRBJ1-5	TRBV2	.	TGTGCCAGCCAAGAGGGGGTTAGCAATCAGCCCCAGCATTTT	CASQEGVSNQPQHF
.	11	TRBJ2-7	TRBV20-1	.	TGCAGTGCCGAGAGGGCTTACGAGCAGTACTTC	CSAERAYEQYF
.	13	TRBJ2-7	TRBV29-1	TRBD1	TGCAGCGCTGGACAGGCCATCTCCTACGAGCAGTACTTC	CSAGQAISYEQYF
few	14	TRBJ1-5	TRBV19	.	TGTGCCAGTAGTATTGTTAATAGCAATCAGCCCCAGCATTTT	CASSIVNSNQPQHF
few	13	TRBJ2-2	TRBV4-1	.	TGCGCCAGCAGCCAAGGACAACTCGGGGAGCTGTTTTTT	CASSQGQLGELFF
.	15	TRBJ2-7	TRBV5-1	.	TGCGCCAGCAGCTCCCGCGGGGAAAACTATTACGAGCAGTACTTC	CASSSRGENYYEQYF
.	16	TRBJ2-7	TRBV6-5	TRBD1	TGTGCCAGCAGTTACCGTGGGACACAGGGGGCTTACGAGCAGTACTTC	CASSYRGTQGAYEQYF
.	17	TRBJ2-2	TRBV28	TRBD2	TGTGCCAGCAGTTTACTGGTACTAGCGGGAGTAAGAGGGGAGCTGTTTTTT	CASSLLVLAGVRGELFF
few	13	TRBJ2-7	TRBV6-5	.	TGTGCCAGCAGTAGTTTTGGGGGCTACGAGCAGTACTTC	CASSSFGGYEQYF
.	17	TRBJ2-1	TRBV18	TRBD2	TGTGCCAGCTCACTCTGGACTAGCGGGAGTAACTACAATGAGCAGTTCTTC	CASSLWTSGSNYNEQFF
.	17	TRBJ1-2	TRBV9	TRBD1	TGTGCCAGCAGCCCTACTTACTCCCCGGGACGAGGGGGCTACGGCACCTTC	CASSPTYSPGRGGYGTF
.	13	TRBJ1-2	TRBV12-3/TRBV12-4	.	TGTGCCAGCAGCGCACAAAGCGTCGGGGGCTACACCTTC	CASSAQSVGGYTF